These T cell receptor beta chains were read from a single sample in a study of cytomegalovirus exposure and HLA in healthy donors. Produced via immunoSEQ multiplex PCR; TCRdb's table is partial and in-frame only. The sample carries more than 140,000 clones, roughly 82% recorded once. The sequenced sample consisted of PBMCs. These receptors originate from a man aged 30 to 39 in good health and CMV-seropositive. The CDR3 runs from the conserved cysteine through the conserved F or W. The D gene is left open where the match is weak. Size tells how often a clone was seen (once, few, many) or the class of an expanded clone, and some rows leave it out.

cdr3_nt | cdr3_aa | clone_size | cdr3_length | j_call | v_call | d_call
TGTGCCAGCAGTCTGGACAGCTCTTATGGCTACACCTTC | CASSLDSSYGYTF | . | 13 | TRBJ1-2 | TRBV27 | .
TGTGCCAGCAGCGCCTCCGGGACAGGATATGAAAAACTGTTTTTT | CASSASGTGYEKLFF | . | 15 | TRBJ1-4 | TRBV11-2 | TRBD1
TGTGCCAGCAGGGGGGTGGCGGGAGGGCGCGATGAGCAGTTCTTC | CASRGVAGGRDEQFF | . | 15 | TRBJ2-1 | TRBV2 | TRBD2
TGTGCCAGCAGTTTATACCTAAAGAACTATGGCTACACCTTC | CASSLYLKNYGYTF | . | 14 | TRBJ1-2 | TRBV28 | .
TGTGCCAGCAGCTTCTCTCAGGGCTATGGCTACACCTTC | CASSFSQGYGYTF | . | 13 | TRBJ1-2 | TRBV7-9 | .
TGCGCCAGCAGTGAATCAGGGAACACAGATACGCAGTATTTT | CASSESGNTDTQYF | . | 14 | TRBJ2-3 | TRBV10-1 | .
TGTGCCAGCTCCCTCCTTCTAGGAGATACGCAGTATTTT | CASSLLLGDTQYF | few | 13 | TRBJ2-3 | TRBV18 | .
TGCGCCAGCAGCCCCCGCGGAATAAACGGGAGGAATGAGCAGTTCTTC | CASSPRGINGRNEQFF | . | 16 | TRBJ2-1 | TRBV4-3 | TRBD2
TGTGCCAGCAGCGTAGCTGTGGGAGGGACAACTAATGAAAAACTGTTTTTT | CASSVAVGGTTNEKLFF | . | 17 | TRBJ1-4 | TRBV9 | .
TGTGCCAGCTCACCACCCGGGGTAGCGGGCAACCAAGAGACCCAGTACTTC | CASSPPGVAGNQETQYF | . | 17 | TRBJ2-5 | TRBV18 | TRBD2
TGCGCCAGCGGCCCCCAGTATCCCGGGGAGCTGTTTTTT | CASGPQYPGELFF | . | 13 | TRBJ2-2 | TRBV5-1 | .
TGCGCCAGCGCCAAGCTGGGAGGCGGGGAGCTGTTTTTT | CASAKLGGGELFF | . | 13 | TRBJ2-2 | TRBV4-1 | .
TGTGCCAGCAGCTTATCTATAGATACGCAGTATTTT | CASSLSIDTQYF | . | 12 | TRBJ2-3 | TRBV7-9 | .
TGCGCCAGCAGCCAAGAGGTCTTCGCGAATGAGCAGTTCTTC | CASSQEVFANEQFF | . | 14 | TRBJ2-1 | TRBV4-1 | .
TGCGCCAGCAGCCAAGATATAGGAGCGGGGGGGCCGCTTGAGCAGTACTTC | CASSQDIGAGGPLEQYF | once | 17 | TRBJ2-5 | TRBV4-3 | TRBD2
TGTGCCATCAGTGATGGCAGGGGACGCGGTGGGGCCAACGTCCTGACTTTC | CAISDGRGRGGANVLTF | . | 17 | TRBJ2-6 | TRBV10-3 | .
TGTGCCAGCAGCTTGGTGACAGGGATTCGAGATGAGCAGTACTTC | CASSLVTGIRDEQYF | . | 15 | TRBJ2-7 | TRBV5-6 | TRBD1
TGCAGCGTTGAAGGGGAGGGCACTGAAGCTTTCTTT | CSVEGEGTEAFF | . | 12 | TRBJ1-1 | TRBV29-1 | .
TGTGCCAGCAGCCAGGGACAGGGCCACACCATATATTTT | CASSQGQGHTIYF | . | 13 | TRBJ1-3 | TRBV11-2 | TRBD1
TGTGCCAGCAGGTTTAATCTCGGAGATAATGAGCAGTTCTTC | CASRFNLGDNEQFF | . | 14 | TRBJ2-1 | TRBV7-9 | .
TGTGCCAGCAAGGGGACAGGAGACACCATATATTTT | CASKGTGDTIYF | . | 12 | TRBJ1-3 | TRBV6-5 | TRBD1
TGTGCCAGCAGTGAAGTCGGGGGGGAGAACACTGAAGCTTTCTTT | CASSEVGGENTEAFF | . | 15 | TRBJ1-1 | TRBV2 | .
TGTGCCAGCAGTGATCGGGGACAGCTGAATGAAAAACTGTTTTTT | CASSDRGQLNEKLFF | . | 15 | TRBJ1-4 | TRBV2 | TRBD1
TGTGCCAGCAGCTTGCTTGTGTATTCACCCCTCCACTTT | CASSLLVYSPLHF | . | 13 | TRBJ1-6 | TRBV5-4 | .
TGTGCCAGCAGCTATACAGGAGCAACTAATGAAAAACTGTTTTTT | CASSYTGATNEKLFF | few | 15 | TRBJ1-4 | TRBV14 | .
TGTGCCAGCAGAGGCCTAGCGGGGTGGGAGACCCAGTACTTC | CASRGLAGWETQYF | . | 14 | TRBJ2-5 | TRBV27 | TRBD2
TGCGCCAGCAGCTTGGCCTCTCTCGGGAGTAGCTCCTACGAGCAGTACTTC | CASSLASLGSSSYEQYF | . | 17 | TRBJ2-7 | TRBV5-1 | .
TGTGCCAGCAAAAAGGGGATGAACACTGAAGCTTTCTTT | CASKKGMNTEAFF | . | 13 | TRBJ1-1 | TRBV6-1 | .
TGTGCCAGTAGAATGACAGGGGCAGAGACCCAGTACTTC | CASRMTGAETQYF | . | 13 | TRBJ2-5 | TRBV19 | TRBD1
TGTGCCAGCAGCTTAGGGGGACAGGGATCCAATGAGCAGTTCTTC | CASSLGGQGSNEQFF | . | 15 | TRBJ2-1 | TRBV7-9 | TRBD1
TGTGCCAGCAGTTTATTAGGACAGGGGGAAAACAGTCAGTACTTC | CASSLLGQGENSQYF | . | 15 | TRBJ2-4 | TRBV28 | TRBD1
TGCGCCAGCAGCCAATGGACAAATCCTAATGAAAAACTGTTTTTT | CASSQWTNPNEKLFF | . | 15 | TRBJ1-4 | TRBV5-1 | .
TGTGCCATCAGTGATGGGGGGGCGAACATTCAGTACTTC | CAISDGGANIQYF | . | 13 | TRBJ2-4 | TRBV10-3 | .
TGTGCCAGCAGCTTCGGGGGGTCTAGCGGGGGCGGCGAGCAGTACTTC | CASSFGGSSGGGEQYF | . | 16 | TRBJ2-7 | TRBV7-2 | TRBD2
TGTGCCAGCAGCTCCCCAGGGGGCCGAGACGAGCAGTACTTC | CASSSPGGRDEQYF | . | 14 | TRBJ2-7 | TRBV13 | TRBD1
TGTGCCAGCACGCGGGGGGCCCTCTACGAGCAGTACTTC | CASTRGALYEQYF | once | 13 | TRBJ2-7 | TRBV2 | TRBD2
TGTGCCACCAGCAGGTCCGGAGGGTCTGGGGCCAACGTCCTGACTTTC | CATSRSGGSGANVLTF | . | 16 | TRBJ2-6 | TRBV15 | .
TGTGCCACCCTCCGACAGGGAACAGATACGCAGTATTTT | CATLRQGTDTQYF | . | 13 | TRBJ2-3 | TRBV6-6 | TRBD1
TGTGCCAGCAGGGACGGACAGGCGGGACACCAAGAGACCCAGTACTTC | CASRDGQAGHQETQYF | . | 16 | TRBJ2-5 | TRBV7-9 | .